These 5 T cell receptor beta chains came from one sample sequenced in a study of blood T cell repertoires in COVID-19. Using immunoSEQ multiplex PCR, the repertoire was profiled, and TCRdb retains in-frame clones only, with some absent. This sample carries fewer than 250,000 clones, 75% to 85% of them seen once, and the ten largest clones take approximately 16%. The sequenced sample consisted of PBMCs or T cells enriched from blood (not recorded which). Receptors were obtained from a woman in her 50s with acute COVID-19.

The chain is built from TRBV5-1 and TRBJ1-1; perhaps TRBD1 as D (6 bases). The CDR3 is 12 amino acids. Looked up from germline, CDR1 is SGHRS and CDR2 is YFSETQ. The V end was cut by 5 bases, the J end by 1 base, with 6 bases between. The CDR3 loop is CASRTGNTEAFF. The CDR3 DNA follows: TGCGCCAGCAGGACAGGGAACACTGAAGCTTTCTTT.

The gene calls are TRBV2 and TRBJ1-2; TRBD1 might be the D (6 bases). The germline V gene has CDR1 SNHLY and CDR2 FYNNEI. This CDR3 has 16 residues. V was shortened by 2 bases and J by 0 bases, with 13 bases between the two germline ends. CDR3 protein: CASSEYRQAANYGYTF. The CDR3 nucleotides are TGTGCCAGCAGTGAATATCGACAGGCAGCTAACTATGGCTACACCTTC.

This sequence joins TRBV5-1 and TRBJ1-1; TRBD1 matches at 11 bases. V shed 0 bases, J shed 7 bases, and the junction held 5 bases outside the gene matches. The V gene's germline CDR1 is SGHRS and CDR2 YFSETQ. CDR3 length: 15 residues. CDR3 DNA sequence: TGCGCCAGCAGCTTGGCAGGGGACAGGGGGGTTGAAGCTTTCTTT. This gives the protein CASSLAGDRGVEAFF.

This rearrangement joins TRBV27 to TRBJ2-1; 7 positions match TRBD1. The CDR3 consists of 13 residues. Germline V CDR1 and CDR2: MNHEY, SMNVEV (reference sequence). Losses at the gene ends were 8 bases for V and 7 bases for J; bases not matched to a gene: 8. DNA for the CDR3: TGTGCCAGCCATCGGACAGGAGGAAATGAGCAGTTCTTC. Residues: CASHRTGGNEQFF.

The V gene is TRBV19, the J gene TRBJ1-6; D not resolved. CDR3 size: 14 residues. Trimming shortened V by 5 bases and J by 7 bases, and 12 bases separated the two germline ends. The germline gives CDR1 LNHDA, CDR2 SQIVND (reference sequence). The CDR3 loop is CASSSRVRNSPLHF. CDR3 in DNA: TGTGCCAGTAGTTCCCGGGTCCGAAATTCACCCCTCCACTTT.